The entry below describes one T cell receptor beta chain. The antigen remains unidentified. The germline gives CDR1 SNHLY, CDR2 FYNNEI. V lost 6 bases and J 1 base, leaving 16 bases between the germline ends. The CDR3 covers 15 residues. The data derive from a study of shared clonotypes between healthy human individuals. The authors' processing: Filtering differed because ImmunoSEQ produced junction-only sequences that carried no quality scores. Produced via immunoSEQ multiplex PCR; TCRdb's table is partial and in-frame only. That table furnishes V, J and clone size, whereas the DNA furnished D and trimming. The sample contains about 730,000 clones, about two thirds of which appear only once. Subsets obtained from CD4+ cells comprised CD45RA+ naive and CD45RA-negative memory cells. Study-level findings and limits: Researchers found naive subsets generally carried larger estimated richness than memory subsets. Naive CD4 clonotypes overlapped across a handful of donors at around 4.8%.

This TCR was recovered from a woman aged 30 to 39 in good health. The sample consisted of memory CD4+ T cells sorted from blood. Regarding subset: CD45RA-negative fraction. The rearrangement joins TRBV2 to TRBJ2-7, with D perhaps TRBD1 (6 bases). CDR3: CASRGPTGFSYEQYF. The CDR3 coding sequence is TGTGCCAGCAGAGGTCCGACAGGTTTTTCCTACGAGCAGTACTTC.